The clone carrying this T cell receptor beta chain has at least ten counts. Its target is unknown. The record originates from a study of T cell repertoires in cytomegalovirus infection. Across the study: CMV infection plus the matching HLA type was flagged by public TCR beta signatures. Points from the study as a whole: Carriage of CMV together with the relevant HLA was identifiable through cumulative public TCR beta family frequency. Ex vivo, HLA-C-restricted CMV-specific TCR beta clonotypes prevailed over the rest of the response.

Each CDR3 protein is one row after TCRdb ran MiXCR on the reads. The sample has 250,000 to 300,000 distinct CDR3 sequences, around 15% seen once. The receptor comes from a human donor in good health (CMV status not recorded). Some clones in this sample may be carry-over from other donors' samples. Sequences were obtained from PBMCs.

For the CDR3, the DNA is TGTGCCAGCAGCCAGGGACAGGGGGCCCGCGAGCAGTACTTC. Amino acids: CASSQGQGAREQYF. V and J are TRBV7-3 and TRBJ2-7; 12 positions match TRBD1. Looked up from germline, CDR1 is SGHTA and CDR2 is FQGTGA. CDR3 size: 14 residues. The ends lost 5 bases at V and 6 bases at J; junction bases unmatched: 5.